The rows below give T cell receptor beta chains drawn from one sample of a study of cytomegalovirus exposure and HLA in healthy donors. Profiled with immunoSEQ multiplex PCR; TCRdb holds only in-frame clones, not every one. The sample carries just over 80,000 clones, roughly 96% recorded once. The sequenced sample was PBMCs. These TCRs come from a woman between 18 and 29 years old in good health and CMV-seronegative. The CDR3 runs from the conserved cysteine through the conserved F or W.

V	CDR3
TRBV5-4	CASSWGLEYEQYF
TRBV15	CATTDRNEKLFF
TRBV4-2	CASSQDGGSSYNEQFF
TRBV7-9	CASSFAGTQYF
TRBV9	CASSVEGTPIFANTEAFF
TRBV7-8	CASSNRATGEQYF
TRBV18	CASSAPGGNSYEQYF
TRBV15	CATHIGQGTSNTGELFF
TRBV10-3	CAISENQGTEAFF
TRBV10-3	CAISDSRVEETQYF
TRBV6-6	CASSRTTGVENGYTF
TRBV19	CASSISGSWGEYF
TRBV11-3	CASSLGPQGALTGELFF
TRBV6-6	CASSYSGRKNTGELFF
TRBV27	CASSLTYRGGQPQHF
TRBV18	CASSPATAEVYGYTF
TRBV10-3	CAISVGTVQETQYF
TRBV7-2	CASSFNSYEQYF
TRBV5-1	CASSPDRGEETQYF
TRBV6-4	CASSDLAGGSTDTQYF
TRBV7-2	CASSPFSSPEAFF
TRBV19	CASSIAGNQPQHF
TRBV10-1	CASSNREKIPYEQYF
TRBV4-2	CASSQGGLEEGELFF
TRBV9	CASSVFGMKGEPRRNTEAFF
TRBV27	CASSLIALAGGLGRVTDTQYF
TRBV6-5	CASSYSRSEQFF
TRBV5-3	CARSSTPGTGSQPQHF
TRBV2	CASSRGRAYNEQFF